This T cell receptor (beta chain) was retrieved from a study of identical twins. Comments on this clonotype: The target antigen is unknown.

TCRdb analysed the 5' RACE reads with MiXCR anew, one entry per CDR3 protein. The table has around 500,000 distinct CDR3 sequences, approximately 15% seen once. Study-wide results and limits: Among out-of-frame alpha sequences shared by twins, low generation probability occurred in excess.

The ends lost 4 bases at V and 0 bases at J; junction bases unmatched: 6. CDR1 and CDR2 (germline): ENHRY, SYGVKD. This CDR3 is built from 16 residues. In addition, the sample was reused for a study of yellow fever vaccine responses in identical twins.

Sequenced sample: CD4+ T cells sorted from blood. This receptor was taken from a young woman in good health. The chain has TRBV10-3 and TRBJ2-3; 8 bases map to TRBD2. The CDR3 nucleotides are TGTGCCATCAGTGGGTATAGCGGGGTTAGCACAGATACGCAGTATTTT. Amino acid sequence: CAISGYSGVSTDTQYF.